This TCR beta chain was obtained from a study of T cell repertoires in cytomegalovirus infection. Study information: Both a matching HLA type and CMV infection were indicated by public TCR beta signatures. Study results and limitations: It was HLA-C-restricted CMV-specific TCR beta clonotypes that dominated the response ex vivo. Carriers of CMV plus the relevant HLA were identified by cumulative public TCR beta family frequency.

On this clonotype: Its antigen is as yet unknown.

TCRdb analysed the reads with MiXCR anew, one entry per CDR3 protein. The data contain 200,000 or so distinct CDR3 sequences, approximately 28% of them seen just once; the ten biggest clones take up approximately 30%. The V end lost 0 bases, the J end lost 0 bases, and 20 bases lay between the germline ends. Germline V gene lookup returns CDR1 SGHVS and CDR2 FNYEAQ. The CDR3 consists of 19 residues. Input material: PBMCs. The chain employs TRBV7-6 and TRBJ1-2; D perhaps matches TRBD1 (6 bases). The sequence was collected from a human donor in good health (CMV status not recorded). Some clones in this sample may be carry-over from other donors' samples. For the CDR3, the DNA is TGTGCCAGCAGCTTAGCCGGGACACCCGGGGACTTTGCTAACTATGGCTACACCTTC. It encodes CASSLAGTPGDFANYGYTF.